This T cell receptor (beta chain) derives from a study of blood T cell repertoires in COVID-19. Overall study: There were acute and convalescent COVID-19 samples, and they came from the United States, Italy and Spain.

As originally analysed: Reference gene primer amplification yielded estimated nucleated cell counts. Profiled with immunoSEQ multiplex PCR; TCRdb holds only in-frame clones, not every one. That table gives V, J and clone size, and the DNA gave D and trimming. The sample lists over 200,000 clones, 75% to 90% occurring once. Clinical history as reported by participants underpinned cohort assignment. The CDR3 extends over 18 amino acids. V shed 7 bases, J shed 4 bases, and the junction held 17 bases outside the gene matches. Germline CDR1 MDHEN, CDR2 SYDVKM. Sequenced material: PBMCs or T cells enriched from blood (not recorded which). The origin of this receptor is a woman aged 25 to 39 who had been exposed to COVID-19. The chain joins TRBV28 to TRBJ2-1, with 9 bases identical to TRBD2. The CDR3, as DNA: TGTGCCAGCAATGGTGGTGGGGGCGGGAGGGCCTTGTACAATGAGCAGTTCTTC. Translating gives CASNGGGGGRALYNEQFF. The complete variable domain, with remaining parts taken from reference TRBV28 and TRBJ2-1, reads DVKVTQSSRYLVKRTGEKVFLECVQDMDHENMFWYRQDPGLGLRLIYFSYDVKMKEKGDIPEGYSVSREKKERFSLILESASTNQTSMYLCASNGGGGGRALYNEQFFGPGTRLTVL.